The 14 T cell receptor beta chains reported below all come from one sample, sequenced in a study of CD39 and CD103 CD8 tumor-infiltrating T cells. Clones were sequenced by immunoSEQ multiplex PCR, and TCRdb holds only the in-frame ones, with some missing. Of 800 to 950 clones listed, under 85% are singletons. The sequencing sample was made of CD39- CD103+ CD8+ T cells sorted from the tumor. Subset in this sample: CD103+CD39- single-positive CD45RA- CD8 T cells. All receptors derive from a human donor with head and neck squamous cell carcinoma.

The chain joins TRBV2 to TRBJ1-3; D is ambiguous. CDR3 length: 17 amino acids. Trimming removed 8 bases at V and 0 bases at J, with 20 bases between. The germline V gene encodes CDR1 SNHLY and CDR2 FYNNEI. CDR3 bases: TGTGCCAGCTGGATTCCAACAGACGAAGTCTCTGGAAACACCATATATTTT. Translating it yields CASWIPTDEVSGNTIYF.

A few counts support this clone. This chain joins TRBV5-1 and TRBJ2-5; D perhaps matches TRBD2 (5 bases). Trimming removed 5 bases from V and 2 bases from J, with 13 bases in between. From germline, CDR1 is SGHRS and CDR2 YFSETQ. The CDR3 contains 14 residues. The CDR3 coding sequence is TGCGCCAGCAGTCACTATGGGAGTCAAGAGACCCAGTACTTC. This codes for CASSHYGSQETQYF.

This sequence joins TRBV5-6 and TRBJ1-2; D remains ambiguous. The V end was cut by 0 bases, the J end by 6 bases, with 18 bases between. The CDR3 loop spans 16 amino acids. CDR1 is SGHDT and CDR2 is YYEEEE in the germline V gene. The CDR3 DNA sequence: TGTGCCAGCAGCTTGGGGTTCGGGGTCAAAATACATGGCTACACCTTC. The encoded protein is CASSLGFGVKIHGYTF.

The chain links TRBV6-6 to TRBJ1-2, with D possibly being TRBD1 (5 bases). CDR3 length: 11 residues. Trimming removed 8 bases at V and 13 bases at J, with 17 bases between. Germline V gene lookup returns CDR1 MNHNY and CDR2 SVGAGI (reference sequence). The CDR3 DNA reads TGTGCCAGCGGGGCCTTGTTTGGTTCCACCTTC. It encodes CASGALFGSTF.

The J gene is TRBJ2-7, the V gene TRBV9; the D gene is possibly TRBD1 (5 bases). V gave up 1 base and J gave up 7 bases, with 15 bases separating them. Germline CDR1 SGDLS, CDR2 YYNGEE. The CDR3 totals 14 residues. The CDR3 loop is CASSVSWQGLEQYF. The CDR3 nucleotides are TGTGCCAGCAGCGTATCGTGGCAGGGATTGGAGCAGTACTTC.

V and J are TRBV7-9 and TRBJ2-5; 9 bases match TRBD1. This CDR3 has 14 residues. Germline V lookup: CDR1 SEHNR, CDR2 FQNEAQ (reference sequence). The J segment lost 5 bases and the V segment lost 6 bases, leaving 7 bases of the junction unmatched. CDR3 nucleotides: TGTGCCAGCAGAAACCCAGGGACAGGGGAGACCCAGTACTTC. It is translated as CASRNPGTGETQYF. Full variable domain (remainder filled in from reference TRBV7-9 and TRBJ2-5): DTGVSQNPRHKITKRGQNVTFRCDPISEHNRLYWYRQTLGQGPEFLTYFQNEAQLEKSRLLSDRFSAERPKGSFSTLEIQRTEQGDSAMYLCASRNPGTGETQYFGPGTRLLVL.

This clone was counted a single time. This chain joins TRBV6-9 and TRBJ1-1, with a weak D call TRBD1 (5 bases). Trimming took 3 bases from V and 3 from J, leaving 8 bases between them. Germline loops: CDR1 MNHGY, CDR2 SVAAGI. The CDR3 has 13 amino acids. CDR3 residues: CASSYRVDTEAFF. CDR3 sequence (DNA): TGTGCCAGCAGTTACAGGGTGGACACTGAAGCTTTCTTT.

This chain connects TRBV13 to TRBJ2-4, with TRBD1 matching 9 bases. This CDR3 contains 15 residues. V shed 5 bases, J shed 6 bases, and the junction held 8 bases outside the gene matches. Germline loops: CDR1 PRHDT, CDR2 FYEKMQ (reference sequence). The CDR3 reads CASSPADRGINIQYF. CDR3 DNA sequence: TGTGCCAGCAGCCCGGCTGACAGGGGGATAAACATTCAGTACTTC.

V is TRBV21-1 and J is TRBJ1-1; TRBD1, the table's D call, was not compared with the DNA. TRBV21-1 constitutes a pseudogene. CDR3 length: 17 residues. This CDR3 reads CASSKGGQGGMNTEAFF. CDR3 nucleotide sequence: TGTGCCAGCAGCAAAGGGGGACAGGGGGGTATGAACACTGAAGCTTTCTTT.

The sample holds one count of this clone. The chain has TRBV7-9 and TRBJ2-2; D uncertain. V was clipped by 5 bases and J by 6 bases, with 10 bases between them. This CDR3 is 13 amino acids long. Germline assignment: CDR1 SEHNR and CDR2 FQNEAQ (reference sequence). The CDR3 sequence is CASSPPYSGELFF. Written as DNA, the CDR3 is TGTGCCAGCAGCCCTCCGTATTCCGGGGAGCTGTTTTTT. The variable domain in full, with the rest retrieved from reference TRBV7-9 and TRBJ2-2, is DTGVSQNPRHKITKRGQNVTFRCDPISEHNRLYWYRQTLGQGPEFLTYFQNEAQLEKSRLLSDRFSAERPKGSFSTLEIQRTEQGDSAMYLCASSPPYSGELFFGEGSRLTVL.

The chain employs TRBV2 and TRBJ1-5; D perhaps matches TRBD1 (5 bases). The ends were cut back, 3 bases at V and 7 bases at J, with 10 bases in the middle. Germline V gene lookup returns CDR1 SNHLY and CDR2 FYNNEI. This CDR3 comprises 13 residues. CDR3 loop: CASSEPGWQPQHF. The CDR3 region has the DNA TGTGCCAGCAGTGAGCCAGGGTGGCAGCCCCAGCATTTT.

The CDR3 is CASRGPLEGETQYF. CDR3 sequence (DNA): TGTGCCAGTCGAGGGCCCCTCGAGGGGGAGACCCAGTACTTC. The chain joins TRBV7-9 to TRBJ2-5; D may match TRBD1 or TRBD2 (5 bases each). V lost 9 bases and J 5 bases, leaving 19 bases between the germline ends. The CDR3 totals 14 residues. From germline, CDR1 is SEHNR and CDR2 FQNEAQ (reference sequence).

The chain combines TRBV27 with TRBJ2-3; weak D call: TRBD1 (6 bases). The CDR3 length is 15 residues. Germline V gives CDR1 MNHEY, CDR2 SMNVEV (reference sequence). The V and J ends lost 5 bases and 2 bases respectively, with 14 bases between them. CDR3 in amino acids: CASSPGDTYTDTQYF. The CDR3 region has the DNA TGTGCCAGCAGTCCCGGGGACACTTACACAGATACGCAGTATTTT.

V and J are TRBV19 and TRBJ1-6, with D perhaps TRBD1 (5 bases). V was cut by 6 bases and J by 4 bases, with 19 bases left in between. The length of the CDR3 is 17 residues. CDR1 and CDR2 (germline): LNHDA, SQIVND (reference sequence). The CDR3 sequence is CASRWAQGAIYNSPLHF. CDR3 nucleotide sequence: TGTGCCAGTAGGTGGGCGCAGGGCGCGATATATAATTCACCCCTCCACTTT.